This TCR beta chain was identified during a study of OX40 agonist ivuxolimab in advanced cancers. The overall study: Patients were treated with ivuxolimab, an agonistic anti-OX40 (CD134) antibody. Notes on the study in general: CD8+ T cells (on average) carried more expanded clones than CD4+ T cells. Low normalized T-cell clonal expansion was additionally recorded for some nonresponders. There was clonal expansion of CD4+ and CD8+ blood T cells by week 6 at 0.1 to 3.0 mg/kg.

Only in-frame clones appear in the TCRdb table, and some are missing; sequencing was by immunoSEQ multiplex PCR. The sample comprises 120,000 or so clones, 93% of which are singletons, and about 0.15% rests with the top ten. A note on this clone: Its specificity is not known.

Here the sequenced sample was CD4+ or CD8+ T cells sorted from blood, taken in a trial of the OX40 agonist ivuxolimab. The source of this sequence is an adult with an advanced solid tumor such as melanoma, head and neck, liver or kidney cancer.

The CDR3 bases are TGTGCCAGCTCACCAGGACAGGGGAACACAGATACGCAGTATTTT. Translated, it gives CASSPGQGNTDTQYF. V and J are TRBV18 and TRBJ2-3; TRBD1 aligns across 9 bases. Germline lookup yields CDR1 KGHSH and CDR2 LQKENI. This CDR3 spans 15 amino acids. J gave up 2 bases and V 2 bases, and 2 bases lay outside the gene matches.